The next 18 T cell receptor beta chains were all read from a single sample in a study of cytomegalovirus exposure and HLA in healthy donors. PCR primers comprised 60 Vbeta and 13 Jbeta primers. Produced via immunoSEQ multiplex PCR; TCRdb's table is partial and in-frame only. The sample lists fewer than 150,000 clones; roughly three quarters were seen once. Source material: PBMCs. Receptor source: a man aged 45-60 years in good health and CMV-seropositive.

The chain has TRBV7-9 and TRBJ2-1, with 7 positions matching TRBD2. Looked up from germline, CDR1 is SEHNR and CDR2 is FQNEAQ (reference sequence). CDR3 length: 15 amino acids. Unmatched junction bases numbered 10, after V lost 5 bases and J lost 6 bases. The CDR3 protein is CASSPGGKASNEQFF. The CDR3 DNA reads TGTGCCAGCAGCCCGGGAGGAAAAGCGAGCAATGAGCAGTTCTTC.

This chain links TRBV7-2 with TRBJ2-7; TRBD1 aligns across 10 bases. Germline CDR1 is SGHTA and CDR2 is FQGNSA. V trimming: 5 bases; J trimming: 4 bases; junction bases outside the gene matches: 14. The CDR3 has 17 residues. The DNA of the CDR3 is TGTGCCAGCAGCGTAGGGCCGGGACAGGGGATACCTTACGAGCAGTACTTC. Amino acids: CASSVGPGQGIPYEQYF.

V and J are TRBV6-1 and TRBJ2-1; TRBD1 might be the D (6 bases). V lost 5 bases to trimming and J lost 7 bases, with 18 bases between them. The length of the CDR3 is 15 residues. Per the germline V gene, CDR1 is MNHNS and CDR2 is SASEGT. CDR3 loop: CASSSTGSAGNEQFF. CDR3 coding DNA: TGTGCCAGCAGTTCTACAGGGAGCGCTGGAAATGAGCAGTTCTTC.

This clone appeared a single time. The gene calls are TRBV7-2 and TRBJ1-2; TRBD1 matches at 7 bases. J lost 5 bases, V lost 7 bases, and 10 bases had no gene match. CDR1 and CDR2 (germline): SGHTA, FQGNSA. The CDR3 sequence is 14 residues long. CDR3 sequence: CASTERGQRYGYTF. CDR3 coding DNA: TGTGCCAGCACCGAAAGGGGGCAGAGGTATGGCTACACCTTC.

V usage is TRBV29-1 and J usage is TRBJ2-3, with TRBD1 matching over 7 bases. The CDR3 loop spans 13 amino acids. V was pared by 6 bases and J by 6 bases, with 9 bases of the junction left unmatched. Per germline, CDR1 SQVTM and CDR2 ANQGSEA. The CDR3 loop reads CSVPGTVLDTQYF. CDR3 DNA sequence: TGCAGCGTCCCCGGGACAGTCTTGGATACGCAGTATTTT.

The chain combines TRBV7-9 with TRBJ2-7, with 7 bases that match TRBD1. CDR3 size: 13 residues. CDR1 is SEHNR, CDR2 FQNEAQ, per germline (reference sequence). The V gene end was trimmed by 3 bases and the J gene end by 3 bases; junction bases not matched to a gene: 2. The CDR3 sequence: CASSFDRDYEQYF. The CDR3 nucleotides are TGTGCCAGCAGCTTCGACAGGGACTACGAGCAGTACTTC.

This chain joins TRBV5-1 and TRBJ2-4; TRBD2 aligns across 9 bases. From germline, CDR1 is SGHRS and CDR2 YFSETQ. The V and J ends lost 3 bases and 9 bases, in that order; junction bases with no gene match: 10. The CDR3 spans 15 residues. The CDR3 sequence is CASSWGLAGQGIQYF. In DNA, the CDR3 is TGCGCCAGCAGCTGGGGACTAGCCGGGCAGGGCATTCAGTACTTC. Complete variable domain (other parts from reference TRBV5-1 and TRBJ2-4): KAGVTQTPRYLIKTRGQQVTLSCSPISGHRSVSWYQQTPGQGLQFLFEYFSETQRNKGNFPGRFSGRQFSNSRSEMNVSTLELGDSALYLCASSWGLAGQGIQYFGAGTRLSVL.

The V and J genes are TRBV5-1 and TRBJ2-7; possibly TRBD1 for D (5 bases). The CDR3 loop spans 14 amino acids. The germline V gene encodes CDR1 SGHRS and CDR2 YFSETQ. The V end was cut by 4 bases, the J end by 5 bases, with 16 bases between. CDR3 sequence reads: CASSPQGINHEQYF. CDR3 nucleotides: TGCGCCAGCAGCCCCCAGGGAATCAACCACGAGCAGTACTTC.

The chain combines TRBV7-2 with TRBJ2-5; 9 positions agree with TRBD1. The better agreement between TRBJ2-7 and the DNA end casts doubt on the J call. The CDR3 contains 16 residues. Germline V lookup: CDR1 SGHTA, CDR2 FQGNSA. The CDR3 sequence is CASSLRAGTGSYEQYF. The CDR3 DNA reads TGTGCCAGCAGCTTACGGGCCGGGACAGGGTCCTACGAGCAGTACTTC.

The V call is TRBV19, the J call TRBJ2-3; D gene unclear. Deletions cut 3 bases from V and 6 bases from J, with 7 bases between. Germline lookup yields CDR1 LNHDA and CDR2 SQIVND (reference sequence). The length of the CDR3 is 12 residues. CDR3 loop: CASSIALDTQYF. Here the CDR3 DNA reads TGTGCCAGTAGTATTGCGCTGGATACGCAGTATTTT.

This clone showed up just a few times. The chain employs TRBV28 and TRBJ2-7; a possible D gene is TRBD2 (5 bases). In germline, CDR1 is MDHEN, CDR2 SYDVKM. The V end lost 8 bases, the J end lost 6 bases, and 14 bases lay between the germline ends. This CDR3 has 12 residues. CDR3 residues: CASYLRVGEQYF. The CDR3 nucleotides are TGTGCCAGCTATTTGAGGGTTGGCGAGCAGTACTTC.

This clone was observed a few times. DNA of the CDR3: TGTGCCATCGCTCCGGGACAGGGCCCCAACGAGCAGTACTTC. As protein: CAIAPGQGPNEQYF. The V gene is TRBV10-3, the J gene TRBJ2-7; 9 bases line up with TRBD1. The CDR3 is made up of 14 amino acids. Germline assignment: CDR1 ENHRY and CDR2 SYGVKD. Trimming took 8 bases from V and 5 from J; bases not matched to a gene: 10.

The rearrangement uses TRBV2 and TRBJ1-3, with D uncertain. CDR3 length equals 14 residues. The V and J ends lost 7 bases and 1 base respectively, with 11 bases between them. The germline V gene has CDR1 SNHLY and CDR2 FYNNEI. The CDR3 bases are TGTGCCAGCACCCTTAGTCCTTCTGGAAACACCATATATTTT. Amino acids: CASTLSPSGNTIYF.

The chain joins TRBV2 to TRBJ1-1; 7 bases agree with TRBD1. The CDR3 runs to 14 residues. Germline CDR1 and CDR2: SNHLY and FYNNEI. After removal of 7 bases from V and 0 bases from J, the junction contained 5 bases not matched to a gene. CDR3 sequence: CASILTGLNTEAFF. The DNA for the CDR3 is TGTGCCAGCATTTTGACAGGGTTGAACACTGAAGCTTTCTTT. Filled out from reference TRBV2 and TRBJ1-1, the complete variable domain reads EPEVTQTPSHQVTQMGQEVILRCVPISNHLYFYWYRQILGQKVEFLVSFYNNEISEKSEIFDDQFSVERPDGSNFTLKIRSTKLEDSAMYFCASILTGLNTEAFFGQGTRLTVV.

J is TRBJ2-7 and V is TRBV21-1; TRBD2, as called in the table, went unchecked against the DNA. TRBV21-1 is a pseudogene. CDR3 length: 16 residues. CDR3 sequence reads: CASSPRGVGGRYEQYF. The CDR3 region has the DNA TGTGCCAGCAGCCCCAGAGGGGTGGGAGGGAGATACGAGCAGTACTTC.

This sequence joins TRBV2 and TRBJ2-2; perhaps TRBD1 as D (5 bases). V was trimmed by 1 base and J by 6 bases, leaving 12 bases between them. Germline CDR1 and CDR2: SNHLY and FYNNEI. The CDR3 is 15 amino acids. The CDR3 protein is CASSEEQGRAGELFF. The DNA of the CDR3 is TGTGCCAGCAGTGAAGAGCAGGGTCGGGCCGGGGAGCTGTTTTTT.

V and J are TRBV29-1 and TRBJ2-5, with a weak D call TRBD2 (7 bases). This CDR3 comprises 14 residues. Germline CDR1 and CDR2: SQVTM and ANQGSEA. Trimming shortened V by 4 bases and J by 4 bases, and 16 bases separated the two germline ends. CDR3 amino acids: CSVGGGGPRETQYF. The CDR3 coding sequence is TGCAGCGTTGGAGGGGGGGGTCCCCGAGAGACCCAGTACTTC.

This clone came up once. This sequence joins TRBV18 and TRBJ2-7; TRBD2 matches 10 bases. Germline lookup yields CDR1 KGHSH and CDR2 LQKENI. There are 14 residues in the CDR3. The V and J ends lost 8 bases and 5 bases, in that order; junction bases with no gene match: 9. DNA for the CDR3: TGTGCCAGCCGCCCGCCCCTAGCGGGGGACGAGCAGTACTTC. Translating it yields CASRPPLAGDEQYF.